This paragraph reports one TCR beta chain. Its matching antigen is unknown. These data originate in a study of cytomegalovirus exposure and HLA in healthy donors. General study findings and limits: The study listed 150 to 200 cytomegalovirus-associated TCR beta chains.

The length of the CDR3 is 17 residues. The junction had 12 bases not matched to a gene; V was cut back by 5 bases and J by 1 base. Germline V gene data show CDR1 as SGHNT and CDR2 as YYREEE (reference sequence). Generated by immunoSEQ multiplex PCR, the TCRdb table keeps only in-frame clones and is missing some. The table lists about 73,000 clones, about 94% of them singletons. The source material was PBMCs. The TCR comes from a woman aged 18-29 years in good health and CMV-seronegative. V and J are TRBV5-4 and TRBJ2-5; TRBD2 agrees at 9 bases. CDR3 nucleotide sequence: TGTGCCAGCAGGTCGGGACTAGCTTCACCAGTCCAAGAGACCCAGTACTTC. Protein product: CASRSGLASPVQETQYF.